This TCR beta chain was captured by sequencing in a study of cytomegalovirus exposure and HLA in healthy donors. Libraries were prepared by immunoSEQ multiplex PCR; TCRdb keeps only in-frame clonotypes and omits some of them. The repertoire holds tens of thousands of clones, with roughly 95% as singletons. The sequence was obtained from a man younger than 35 in good health and CMV-seronegative. Sample: PBMCs.

CDR3: CASSFGRVGYEQYF. CDR3 coding DNA: TGTGCCAGCAGCTTCGGGAGAGTGGGGTACGAGCAGTACTTC. V usage is TRBV11-2 and J usage is TRBJ2-7; possible D gene TRBD2, 6 bases. Germline V gene data show CDR1 as SGHAT and CDR2 as FQNNGV. This CDR3 comprises 14 residues. The V and J ends lost 3 bases and 4 bases respectively, with 13 bases between them.